This T cell receptor (beta chain) was sequenced during a study of CD8 T cells in Susac syndrome. After extraction with the RNeasy kit, about 0.5 to 1 ug of the RNA was reverse transcribed using random hexamers. With immunoSEQ multiplex PCR, TCR beta CDR3 was amplified across 54 Vbeta and 13 Jbeta. TCRdb independently ran MiXCR on the immunoSEQ multiplex PCR reads; one entry per CDR3 protein. The sample consists of about 300,000 distinct CDR3 sequences, about 91% of them appearing once. V dropped 8 bases and J dropped 3 bases, with 2 bases sitting between them. The CDR3 runs 10 residues. Germline CDR1 and CDR2: LGHDT and YNNKEL (reference sequence).

This chain joins TRBV3-1 and TRBJ1-3; D is uncertain. Sequenced input: CD8+ T cells from PBMCs. This sequence originates from a human donor with multiple sclerosis. CDR3 in amino acids: CASGGNTIYF. In DNA form, the CDR3 reads TGTGCCAGCGGTGGAAACACCATATATTTT.